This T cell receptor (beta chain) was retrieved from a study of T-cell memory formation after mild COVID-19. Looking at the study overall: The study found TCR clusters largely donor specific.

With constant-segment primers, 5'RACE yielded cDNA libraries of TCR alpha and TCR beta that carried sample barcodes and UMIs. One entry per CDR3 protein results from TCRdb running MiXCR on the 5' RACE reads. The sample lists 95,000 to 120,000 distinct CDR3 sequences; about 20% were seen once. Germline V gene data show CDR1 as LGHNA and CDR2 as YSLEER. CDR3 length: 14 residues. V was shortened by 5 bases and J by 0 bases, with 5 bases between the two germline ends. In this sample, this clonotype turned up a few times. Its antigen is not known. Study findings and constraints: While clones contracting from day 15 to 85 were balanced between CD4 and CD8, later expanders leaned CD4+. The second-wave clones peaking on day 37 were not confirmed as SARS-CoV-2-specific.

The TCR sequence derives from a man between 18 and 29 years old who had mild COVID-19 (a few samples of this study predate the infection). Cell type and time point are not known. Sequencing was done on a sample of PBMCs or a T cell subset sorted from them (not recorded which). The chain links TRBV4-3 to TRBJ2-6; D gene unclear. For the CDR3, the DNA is TGCGCCAGCAGCGAATACTCTGGGGCCAACGTCCTGACTTTC. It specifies CASSEYSGANVLTF.